This entry features one T cell receptor (beta chain) sequence. The antigen is unknown. Primers included in the PCR were 60 Vbeta and 13 Jbeta primers. TCRdb's table, derived via immunoSEQ multiplex PCR, lists solely in-frame clones and lacks some. The listing contains about 79,000 clones. V dropped 6 bases and J dropped 0 bases, with 9 bases sitting between them. Germline values: CDR1 MNHNS, CDR2 SASEGT. The CDR3 totals 15 residues. The source of the sample is a study of cytomegalovirus exposure and HLA in healthy donors. Whole-study findings and limits: Presence/absence analyses supposed approximately even sequencing depth among donors. Roughly 170 TCR beta chains were listed as cytomegalovirus-associated. Most TCR sequences were seen very rarely across donors, but some public TCRs occurred in many.

The chain has TRBV6-1 and TRBJ2-6, with a weak D call TRBD1 (6 bases). The sequencing sample was made of PBMCs. This receptor was identified in a man in his thirties or forties in good health and CMV-seronegative. The CDR3 region is CASRGQISGANVLTF. In DNA form, the CDR3 reads TGTGCCAGCAGAGGACAGATCTCTGGGGCCAACGTCCTGACTTTC.